This T cell receptor beta chain originates from a study of blood T cell repertoires in COVID-19. Overall study context: COVID-19 samples, acute and convalescent, were from the United States, Italy and Spain. PBMCs, B-cell-depleted T cells, or T cells were the source of the cDNA or gDNA that made up the material.

Per the original data handling: By means of reference gene primer amplification, nucleated cell counts were estimated. Sequencing was performed with immunoSEQ multiplex PCR; in TCRdb, only in-frame clones are kept and a portion is missing. Clonal size and the V and J genes are those of that table, whereas D and trimming came from the DNA. The data contain fewer than 300,000 clones, approximately 90% of them singletons. The sample was peripheral blood. The sequence came from a man aged 55 to 70 who had recovered from COVID-19.

CDR3 coding DNA: TGTGCCAGCAGTTCCATACCGGGACAGGGACCCTATGGCTACACCTTC. It encodes CASSSIPGQGPYGYTF. V is TRBV27 and J is TRBJ1-2; 9 bases map to TRBD1. The J segment lost 4 bases and the V segment lost 4 bases, leaving 10 bases of the junction unmatched. Germline CDR1 MNHEY, CDR2 SMNVEV (reference sequence). The CDR3 has 16 amino acids.